This T cell receptor (beta chain) was documented in a study of blood T cell repertoires in COVID-19. Background on the study: Material from acute and convalescent COVID-19 was sourced from the United States, Italy and Spain.

In the original processing: Estimation of nucleated cell counts was performed using reference gene primer amplification. Clones were sequenced by immunoSEQ multiplex PCR, and TCRdb holds only the in-frame ones, with some missing. V, J and clone size reflect that table, while D and trimming were determined from the DNA. The profile shows a few hundred thousand clones, roughly 89% of them singletons. J lost 6 bases, V lost 4 bases, and 8 bases had no gene match. Germline CDR1 and CDR2: MNHNY and SVGAGI (reference sequence). The CDR3 consists of 16 residues. The rearrangement links TRBV6-6 to TRBJ2-3; 12 positions agree with TRBD1. The sample was peripheral blood. This receptor was identified in a man in his 60s who had recovered from COVID-19. The CDR3 region is CASSWGQGANMDTQYF. In nucleotides, the CDR3 is TGTGCCAGCAGTTGGGGACAGGGGGCGAATATGGATACGCAGTATTTT.